Below, 19 T cell receptor beta chains from the same sample are listed, as sequenced in a study of cytomegalovirus exposure and HLA in healthy donors. Repertoires were generated with immunoSEQ multiplex PCR, while TCRdb's copy carries only in-frame clones and drops some. Of about 330,000 clones detected, 86% appear once; the ten largest clones hold around 0.8%. Sequencing was performed on PBMCs. These receptor sequences come from a young woman in good health and CMV-seronegative.

This clone showed up just once. V gene TRBV27 combines with J gene TRBJ1-5; tentatively, D is TRBD1 (5 bases). This CDR3 has 19 residues. The ends were cut back, 2 bases at V and 5 bases at J, with 25 bases in the middle. CDR1 is MNHEY, CDR2 SMNVEV, per germline (reference sequence). CDR3 nucleotides: TGTGCCAGCAGTTTAGTATATAGGGAGGACATACATCCGGATCAGCCCCAGCATTTT. Its translation: CASSLVYREDIHPDQPQHF.

This clone was counted a single time. This rearrangement joins TRBV19 to TRBJ2-1; 9 bases match TRBD2. V shed 5 bases and J 7 bases; nucleotides not matched to a gene: 9. This CDR3 spans 15 amino acids. Germline CDR1 and CDR2: LNHDA and SQIVND (reference sequence). The CDR3 sequence: CASSRIAGEFNEQFF. The CDR3 DNA is TGTGCCAGTAGTCGTATAGCGGGAGAGTTTAATGAGCAGTTCTTC. The complete variable domain, with remaining parts taken from reference TRBV19 and TRBJ2-1, reads DGGITQSPKYLFRKEGQNVTLSCEQNLNHDAMYWYRQDPGQGLRLIYYSQIVNDFQKGDIAEGYSVSREKKESFPLTVTSAQKNPTAFYLCASSRIAGEFNEQFFGPGTRLTVL.

The chain has TRBV6-5 and TRBJ2-2; the match to TRBD2 covers 11 bases. V lost 2 bases to trimming and J lost 6 bases; unmatched junction nucleotides: 5. Germline V lookup: CDR1 MNHEY, CDR2 SVGAGI. This CDR3 contains 16 residues. CDR3 sequence reads: CASSYDLAGGSGELFF. The CDR3 DNA follows: TGTGCCAGCAGTTACGACCTAGCGGGAGGATCCGGGGAGCTGTTTTTT.

V gene TRBV28 combines with J gene TRBJ2-1, with D perhaps TRBD1 (5 bases). V lost 3 bases, J lost 2 bases, and 14 bases lay in between. Germline V lookup: CDR1 MDHEN, CDR2 SYDVKM. This CDR3 has 16 amino acids. The CDR3 DNA is TGTGCCAGCAGTTTGGCCCTGGACATTACCTACAATGAGCAGTTCTTC. Its translation: CASSLALDITYNEQFF.

The rearrangement joins TRBV6-5 to TRBJ1-1; D not resolved. Trimming took off 2 bases at V and 0 bases at J, with 10 bases between the two ends. CDR3 size: 15 residues. Looked up from germline, CDR1 is MNHEY and CDR2 is SVGAGI. The CDR3 coding sequence is TGTGCCAGCAGTTACAGGGAGGGATTGAACACTGAAGCTTTCTTT. Translating it yields CASSYREGLNTEAFF.

This clone was seen once. The genes are TRBV28 and TRBJ1-4, with 7 bases aligning to TRBD1. This CDR3 is built from 14 residues. The germline V gene encodes CDR1 MDHEN and CDR2 SYDVKM. V lost 5 bases and J lost 8; bases outside the gene matches: 8. The CDR3 loop is CASSTLTGREKLFF. CDR3 in DNA: TGTGCCAGCAGTACCTTGACAGGGAGGGAAAAACTGTTTTTT.

The chain joins TRBV7-8 to TRBJ2-7; a possible D gene is TRBD1 (6 bases). CDR1 and CDR2 (germline): SGHVS, FQNEAQ. Trimming shortened V by 5 bases and J by 4 bases, and 18 bases separated the two germline ends. CDR3 length: 15 amino acids. Here the CDR3 reads CASSANRDTSYEQYF. Here the CDR3 DNA reads TGTGCCAGCAGCGCAAACCGGGACACGTCTTACGAGCAGTACTTC.

The chain joins TRBV5-4 to TRBJ2-7, with 11 bases identical to TRBD1. CDR1 and CDR2 from the germline V gene are SGHNT and YYREEE (reference sequence). The J segment lost 4 bases and the V segment lost 4 bases, leaving 10 bases of the junction unmatched. The length of the CDR3 is 16 residues. CDR3 amino acids: CASSGLGQGAWYEQYF. Here the CDR3 DNA reads TGTGCCAGCAGCGGGTTAGGACAGGGGGCCTGGTACGAGCAGTACTTC. Drawing the rest from reference TRBV5-4 and TRBJ2-7, the complete variable domain is ETGVTQSPTHLIKTRGQQVTLRCSSQSGHNTVSWYQQALGQGPQFIFQYYREEENGRGNFPPRFSGLQFPNYSSELNVNALELDDSALYLCASSGLGQGAWYEQYFGPGTRLTVT.

The chain carries TRBV5-6 and TRBJ2-4; possibly TRBD2 for D (5 bases). The CDR3 has 16 amino acids. Germline V gives CDR1 SGHDT, CDR2 YYEEEE. The germline V and J ends were trimmed by 4 bases and 0 bases, with 14 bases remaining between them. This CDR3 is CASSIRELLAKNIQYF. Written as DNA, the CDR3 is TGTGCCAGCAGCATAAGGGAGCTCCTAGCCAAAAACATTCAGTACTTC.

V gene TRBV18 combines with J gene TRBJ2-2; D remains ambiguous. Trimming took off 3 bases at V and 4 bases at J, with 9 bases between the two ends. The CDR3 covers 14 residues. CDR1 KGHSH and CDR2 LQKENI come from the germline V gene. The CDR3 reads CASSPESITGELFF. The CDR3 coding sequence is TGTGCCAGCTCACCCGAGTCCATCACCGGGGAGCTGTTTTTT.

This clone has only a few counts. The chain links TRBV7-2 to TRBJ2-3; no firm D call. V lost 1 base and J 0 bases, leaving 5 bases between the germline ends. Germline V lookup: CDR1 SGHTA, CDR2 FQGNSA. The CDR3 contains 14 residues. CDR3 in amino acids: CASSLGSSTDTQYF. In nucleotides, the CDR3 is TGTGCCAGCAGCTTAGGCAGTAGCACAGATACGCAGTATTTT. The whole variable domain, remainder taken from reference TRBV7-2 and TRBJ2-3, is GAGVSQSPSNKVTEKGKDVELRCDPISGHTALYWYRQSLGQGLEFLIYFQGNSAPDKSGLPSDRFSAERTGGSVSTLTIQRTQQEDSAVYLCASSLGSSTDTQYFGPGTRLTVL.

This clone appeared a few times. The rearrangement uses TRBV12-5 and TRBJ2-7; a weak D match, TRBD1 (6 bases). CDR1 LGHNT and CDR2 FRNRAP come from the germline V gene. The CDR3 length is 18 residues. Trimming took 0 bases from V and 3 from J, leaving 21 bases between them. The CDR3 region is CASGLVALHRADLYEQYF. In nucleotides, the CDR3 is TGTGCTAGTGGTTTGGTAGCTCTACACAGGGCTGATCTCTACGAGCAGTACTTC.

This chain uses TRBV29-1 with TRBJ2-3; TRBD2 agrees at 10 bases. The CDR3 extends over 15 amino acids. V lost 4 bases and J lost 2; bases outside the gene matches: 6. Germline lookup yields CDR1 SQVTM and CDR2 ANQGSEA. The CDR3 here is CSVGPGTSVTDTQYF. CDR3 bases: TGCAGCGTTGGACCTGGGACTAGCGTCACAGATACGCAGTATTTT.

This chain connects TRBV6-1 to TRBJ2-2, with 7 bases aligning to TRBD2. The CDR3 loop spans 14 amino acids. The trim removed 2 bases at V and 7 bases at J, leaving 4 bases unmatched. Germline V CDR1 and CDR2: MNHNS, SASEGT. The CDR3 coding sequence is TGTGCCAGCAGTGAACTTGGGGAGGGCGGGGAGCTGTTTTTT. Its protein is CASSELGEGGELFF.

V usage is TRBV9 and J usage is TRBJ1-3, with D maybe TRBD1 (5 bases). The CDR3 is 16 amino acids. The V gene lost 2 bases and the J gene lost 2 bases, with 14 bases spanning the gap. Germline CDR1 and CDR2: SGDLS and YYNGEE. The CDR3 loop reads CASSVVGGWAGNTIYF. For the CDR3, the DNA is TGTGCCAGCAGCGTCGTCGGGGGTTGGGCTGGAAACACCATATATTTT.

The rearrangement uses TRBV11-3 and TRBJ2-1, with 8 positions matching TRBD2. There are 17 residues in the CDR3. Germline trimming cut 0 bases from V and 8 bases from J; bases unmatched to any gene: 12. Germline-derived CDR1 and CDR2 are SGHNT and YENEEA. The CDR3 is CASSLDLNGAGVDEQFF. In DNA form, the CDR3 reads TGTGCCAGCAGCTTAGATCTTAACGGAGCGGGGGTCGATGAGCAGTTCTTC.

This clone was counted many times. This rearrangement joins TRBV9 to TRBJ1-2, with 10 positions matching TRBD1. Losses at the gene ends were 3 bases for V and 6 bases for J; bases not matched to a gene: 5. Per germline, CDR1 SGDLS and CDR2 YYNGEE. The CDR3 has 14 amino acids. The CDR3 DNA reads as TGTGCCAGCAGCGGGGCCGGGACAGGGGATGGCTACACCTTC. Protein product: CASSGAGTGDGYTF.

The V gene is TRBV5-1, the J gene TRBJ1-1, with no clear D. The germline V gene has CDR1 SGHRS and CDR2 YFSETQ. V shed 3 bases and J shed 3 bases, with 21 bases lying between them. This CDR3 comprises 17 residues. CDR3 sequence reads: CASSSTGAPFQDTEAFF. The CDR3 coding sequence is TGCGCCAGCAGCTCGACGGGAGCCCCTTTTCAAGACACTGAAGCTTTCTTT.

The J gene is TRBJ2-3, the V gene TRBV4-1, with 8 nucleotides matching TRBD1. V lost 1 base, J lost 2 bases, and 2 bases stayed unmatched. The CDR3 spans 15 residues. The V gene's germline CDR1 is MGHRA and CDR2 YSYEKL. The CDR3 nucleotides read TGCGCCAGCAGCCAAGCGGACAGGGCCACAGATACGCAGTATTTT. Translated, it gives CASSQADRATDTQYF.